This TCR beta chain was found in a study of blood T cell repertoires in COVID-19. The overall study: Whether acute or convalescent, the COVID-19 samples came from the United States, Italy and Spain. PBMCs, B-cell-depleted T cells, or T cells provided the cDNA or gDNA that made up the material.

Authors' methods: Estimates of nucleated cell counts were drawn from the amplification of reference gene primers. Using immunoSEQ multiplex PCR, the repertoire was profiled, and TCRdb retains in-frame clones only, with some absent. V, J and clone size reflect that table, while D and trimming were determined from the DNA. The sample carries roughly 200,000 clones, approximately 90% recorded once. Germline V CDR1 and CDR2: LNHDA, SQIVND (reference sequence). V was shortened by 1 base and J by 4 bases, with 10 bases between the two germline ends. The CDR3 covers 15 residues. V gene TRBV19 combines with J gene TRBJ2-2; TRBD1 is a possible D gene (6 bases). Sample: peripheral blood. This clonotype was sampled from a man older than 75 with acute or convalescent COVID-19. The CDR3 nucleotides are TGTGCCAGTAGTATAGGAGAAGGGGGCACCGGGGAGCTGTTTTTT. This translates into CASSIGEGGTGELFF.